Listed below are T cell receptor beta chains from one sample, sequenced in a study of T cells in localized non-small cell lung cancer. Sequenced by immunoSEQ multiplex PCR; TCRdb stores in-frame clones only, minus some. Of 20,000 to 30,000 clones in the sample, about nine tenths were seen once. Sequenced here: peripheral blood, sampled before any cancer treatment. These receptors were obtained from a woman aged 35-70 years with stage I lung adenocarcinoma. Both conserved end residues are part of each CDR3. D genes are given only for firm matches.

len | d_gene | v_gene | CDR3aa
17 | TRBD1 | TRBV4-3 | CASSQAPGTGATDTQYF
16 | NA | TRBV19 | CASSNRRTASTDTQYF
16 | NA | TRBV2 | CASSAMNTGVVNEQFF
14 | NA | TRBV19 | CASTAATGNQPQHF
14 | TRBD2 | TRBV6-4 | CASSPAGATDTQYF
13 | TRBD2 | TRBV18 | CASSPGLADEQYF
11 | NA | TRBV2 | CASRGETEAFF
16 | NA | TRBV11-2 | CASSFRLQDLTGELFF
11 | NA | TRBV7-2 | CASGSLGGYTF
13 | NA | TRBV2 | CASTLSRYYEQYF
18 | TRBD1 | TRBV11-2 | CASSLAPRQGAYNSPLHF
15 | TRBD1 | TRBV7-8 | CASSIGTEANQPQHF
14 | NA | TRBV7-2 | CASSLRPEQETQYF
18 | TRBD1 | TRBV10-2 | CATAPGTGGFATNEKLFF
15 | TRBD1 | TRBV10-3 | CAISESTGTGQPQHF
14 | NA | TRBV11-2 | CASSRARGHGEQFF
14 | TRBD1 | TRBV30 | CAWTIQQGSQPQHF
14 | TRBD1 | TRBV10-3 | CAISRTGDDNEQFF
12 | NA | TRBV19 | CASSTKQETQYF
11 | NA | TRBV29-1 | CSGDSGNTIYF
13 | TRBD2 | TRBV6-5 | CASNLGRAGELFF
15 | TRBD1 | TRBV7-2 | CASSPSSGTGNSYTF
18 | TRBD1 | TRBV27 | CASSLRGPGRSYFYGYTF
15 | NA | TRBV6-5 | CASSYSIRHNTEAFF
16 | TRBD1 | TRBV4-1 | CASSPPSRGRLYGYTF
16 | TRBD1 | TRBV27 | CASSLLGQAYNSPLHF
14 | TRBD1 | TRBV7-6 | CASSRDRMPEKLFF
13 | NA | TRBV30 | CAWSGQVNQPQHF
15 | NA | TRBV7-2 | CASSLAGSSYNEQFF
14 | TRBD1 | TRBV30 | CACHGQGRNEKLFF
15 | NA | TRBV27 | CASSWDGKNTGELFF
15 | TRBD1 | TRBV5-1 | CASSLGTQGDTEAFF
8 | NA | TRBV27 | CASNEQYF
16 | TRBD1 | TRBV27 | CASSFGGGGLGSGYTF
15 | TRBD1 | TRBV7-6 | CASSPRGLSSYEQYF
13 | NA | TRBV5-6 | CASSYDSSYEQYF
15 | NA | TRBV18 | CASSPPGTLNTEAFF
14 | TRBD2 | TRBV7-9 | CASSTTSGEETQYF
20 | NA | TRBV2 | CASNREPTGLGPASSYEQYF
13 | NA | TRBV5-1 | CASSFYTNYGYTF
13 | NA | TRBV7-9 | CAGGERMNTEAFF
16 | TRBD2 | TRBV25-1 | CASSRTSGGHYNEQFF
14 | NA | TRBV28 | CASSPSGGNEKLFF
15 | TRBD2 | TRBV4-3 | CASSHRTSGHNEQFF
16 | TRBD2 | TRBV18 | CASSPQRGGLGDEQYF
15 | NA | TRBV2 | CASSESSSYNSPLHF
14 | TRBD2 | TRBV5-5 | CASSLSGIPYEQYF
14 | TRBD1 | TRBV30 | CAWSVLRTGGKAFF
19 | NA | TRBV7-2 | CASSLMVLRLSGLVYEQYF
16 | NA | TRBV7-8 | CASSPRRRLRGDEQYF
14 | NA | TRBV7-8 | CASSFMWDPGEQFF
14 | NA | TRBV5-4 | CASSPGTKRDEQFF
14 | TRBD1 | TRBV6-1 | CASSEGQGDYGYTF
14 | NA | TRBV19 | CASSLRHDNQPQHF
14 | TRBD1 | TRBV4-1 | CASSLEQGGYGYTF
14 | TRBD1 | TRBV6-5 | CASSYSGTGETQYF
13 | TRBD1 | TRBV5-4 | CASTRTGNYGYTF
11 | NA | TRBV9 | CASSASNEQFF
13 | NA | TRBV10-3 | CAISEGVNTEAFF
15 | TRBD1 | TRBV10-3 | CAINKGDRGGNTIYF